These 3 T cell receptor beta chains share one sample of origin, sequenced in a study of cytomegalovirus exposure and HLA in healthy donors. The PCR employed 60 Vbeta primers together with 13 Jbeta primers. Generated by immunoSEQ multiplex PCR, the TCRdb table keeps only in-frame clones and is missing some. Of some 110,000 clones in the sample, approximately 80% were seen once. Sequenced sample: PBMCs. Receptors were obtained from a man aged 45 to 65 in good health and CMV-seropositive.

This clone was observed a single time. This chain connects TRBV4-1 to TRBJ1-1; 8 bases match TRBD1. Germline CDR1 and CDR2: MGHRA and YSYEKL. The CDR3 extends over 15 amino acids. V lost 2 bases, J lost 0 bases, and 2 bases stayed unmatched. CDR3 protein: CASSQQGQVNTEAFF. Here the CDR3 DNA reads TGCGCCAGCAGCCAACAGGGACAGGTGAACACTGAAGCTTTCTTT.

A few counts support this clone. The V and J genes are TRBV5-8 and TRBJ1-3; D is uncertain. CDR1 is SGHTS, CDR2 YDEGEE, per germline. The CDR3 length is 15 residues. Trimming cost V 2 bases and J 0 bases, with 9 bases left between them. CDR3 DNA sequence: TGTGCCAGCAGCTTTAGCGCCAGCTCTGGAAACACCATATATTTT. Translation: CASSFSASSGNTIYF.

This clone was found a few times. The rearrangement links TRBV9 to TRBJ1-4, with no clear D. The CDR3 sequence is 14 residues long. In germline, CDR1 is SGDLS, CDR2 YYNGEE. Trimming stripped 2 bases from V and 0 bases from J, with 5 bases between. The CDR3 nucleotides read TGTGCCAGCAGCGTGAGGGCAACTAATGAAAAACTGTTTTTT. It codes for CASSVRATNEKLFF.